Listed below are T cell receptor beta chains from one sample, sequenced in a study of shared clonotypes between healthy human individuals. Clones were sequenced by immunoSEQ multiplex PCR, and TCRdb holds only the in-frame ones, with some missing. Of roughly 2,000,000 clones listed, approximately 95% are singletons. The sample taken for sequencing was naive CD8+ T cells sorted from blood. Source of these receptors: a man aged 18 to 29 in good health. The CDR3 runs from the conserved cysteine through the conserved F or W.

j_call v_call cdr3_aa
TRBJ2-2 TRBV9 CASSPSGGSNTGELFF
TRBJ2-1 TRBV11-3 CASSISDYNEQFF
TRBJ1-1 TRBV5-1 CASSLRPGQMNTEAFF
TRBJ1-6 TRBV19 CASSTTGLDSPLHF
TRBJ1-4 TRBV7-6 CASSPHPDSTTNEKLFF
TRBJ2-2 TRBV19 CASSLLGASNTGELFF
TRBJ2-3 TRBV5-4 CASTSKRDPSTDTQYF
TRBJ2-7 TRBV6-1 CASSEVQDSYEQYF
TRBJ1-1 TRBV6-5 CASSSPTGVNTEAFF
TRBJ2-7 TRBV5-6 CASSFLTGYEQYF
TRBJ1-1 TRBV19 CASSIGTGGLGTEAFF
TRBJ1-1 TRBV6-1 CASKVAGRTEAFF
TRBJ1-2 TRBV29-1 CSVVEGSYGYTF
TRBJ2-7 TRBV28 CASSLVPQGPYEQYF
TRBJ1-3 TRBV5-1 CASSLGENRDIENGNTIYF
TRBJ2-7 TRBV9 CASSPRLAGHDEQYF
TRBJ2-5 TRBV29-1 CSATSLETQYF
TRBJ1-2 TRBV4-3 CASSQVGMGYGYTF
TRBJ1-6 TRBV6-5 CASTGLESYNSPLHF
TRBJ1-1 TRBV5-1 CASSLYGQQNTEAFF
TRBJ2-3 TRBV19 CASSMGSEVADTQYF
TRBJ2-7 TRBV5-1 CASSLEGPEQYF
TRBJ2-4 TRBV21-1 CASSKAFIGRTKNIQYF
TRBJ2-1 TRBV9 CASSVPGLAGRDEQFF
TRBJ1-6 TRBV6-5 CASSPFPALNSPLHF